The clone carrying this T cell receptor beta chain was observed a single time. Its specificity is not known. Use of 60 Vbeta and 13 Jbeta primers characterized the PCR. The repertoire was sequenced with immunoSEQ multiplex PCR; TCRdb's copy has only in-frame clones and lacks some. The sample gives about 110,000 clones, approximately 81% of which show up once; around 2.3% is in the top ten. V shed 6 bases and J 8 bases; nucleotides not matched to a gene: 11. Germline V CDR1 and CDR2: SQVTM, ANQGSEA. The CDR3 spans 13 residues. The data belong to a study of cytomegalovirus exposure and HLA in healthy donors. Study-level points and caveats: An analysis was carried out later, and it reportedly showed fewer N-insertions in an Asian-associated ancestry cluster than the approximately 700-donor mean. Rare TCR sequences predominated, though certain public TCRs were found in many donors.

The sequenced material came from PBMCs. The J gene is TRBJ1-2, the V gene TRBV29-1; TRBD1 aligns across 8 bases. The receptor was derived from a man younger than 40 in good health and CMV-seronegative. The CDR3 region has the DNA TGCAGCGTCCGAGCAGGGGGCGCGTGGGGCTACACCTTC. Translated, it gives CSVRAGGAWGYTF.